This TCR beta chain is from a study of shared clonotypes between healthy human individuals. The table came from immunoSEQ multiplex PCR; TCRdb's copy has only in-frame clones and leaves some out. The sample consists of about a million clones, around 74% of them appearing once. V trimming: 2 bases; J trimming: 2 bases; junction bases outside the gene matches: 8. The CDR3 is made up of 17 amino acids. From germline, CDR1 is MDHEN and CDR2 SYDVKM. The sample holds one count of this clone. This chain joins TRBV28 and TRBJ2-3; 9 nucleotides agree with TRBD2. Sequenced input: memory CD4+ T cells sorted from blood. Described subset: CD45RA-negative fraction. The TCR was taken from a young man in good health. The CDR3 reads CASSLHGRGGSTDTQYF. In nucleotides, the CDR3 is TGTGCCAGCAGTTTACATGGGCGGGGGGGATCCACAGATACGCAGTATTTT. The whole variable domain, remainder taken from reference TRBV28 and TRBJ2-3, is DVKVTQSSRYLVKRTGEKVFLECVQDMDHENMFWYRQDPGLGLRLIYFSYDVKMKEKGDIPEGYSVSREKKERFSLILESASTNQTSMYLCASSLHGRGGSTDTQYFGPGTRLTVL.